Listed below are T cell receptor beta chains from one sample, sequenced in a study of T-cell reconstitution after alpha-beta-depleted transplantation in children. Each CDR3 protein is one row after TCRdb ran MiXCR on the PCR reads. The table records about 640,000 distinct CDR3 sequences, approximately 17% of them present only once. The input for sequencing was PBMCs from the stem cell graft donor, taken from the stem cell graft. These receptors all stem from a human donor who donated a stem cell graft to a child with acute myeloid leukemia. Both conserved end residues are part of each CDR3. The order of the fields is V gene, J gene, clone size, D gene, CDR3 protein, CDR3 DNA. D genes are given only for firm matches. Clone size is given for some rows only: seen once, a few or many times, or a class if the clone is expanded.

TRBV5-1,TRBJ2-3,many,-,CASSLDVSDTQYF,TGCGCCAGCAGCTTGGACGTTTCCGATACGCAGTATTTT
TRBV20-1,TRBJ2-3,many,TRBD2,CSAFPFSGGTDTQYF,TGCAGTGCTTTCCCCTTCAGCGGGGGTACAGATACGCAGTATTTT
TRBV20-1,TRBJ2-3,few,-,CSAVRPGDTQYF,TGCAGTGCGGTTAGACCGGGAGATACGCAGTATTTT
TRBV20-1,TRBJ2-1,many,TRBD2,CSATGLAGGHNEQFF,TGCAGTGCTACGGGACTAGCGGGGGGGCACAATGAGCAGTTCTTC
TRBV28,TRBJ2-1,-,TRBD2,CASSRILAGGYNEQFF,TGTGCCAGCAGCCGGATTCTAGCGGGGGGATACAATGAGCAGTTCTTC
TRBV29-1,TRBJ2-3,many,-,CSVDEDSYFTDTQYF,TGCAGCGTTGATGAGGACAGTTATTTCACAGATACGCAGTATTTT
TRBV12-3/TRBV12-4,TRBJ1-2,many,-,CASSLRDLLLGYTF,TGTGCCAGCAGTCTCAGGGACCTCCTCCTCGGCTACACCTTC
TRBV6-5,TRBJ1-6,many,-,CASSYAFQRSYNSPLHF,TGTGCCAGCAGTTACGCGTTCCAGAGGTCCTATAATTCACCCCTCCACTTT
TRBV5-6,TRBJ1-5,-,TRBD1,CASSLGRGRRHNQPQHF,TGTGCCAGCAGCTTGGGAAGGGGGCGACGGCACAATCAGCCCCAGCATTTT
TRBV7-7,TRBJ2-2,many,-,CASSQEGEGELFF,TGTGCCAGCAGCCAAGAGGGGGAAGGGGAGCTGTTTTTT
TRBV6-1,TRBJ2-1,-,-,CASSVLVGSYNEQFF,TGTGCCAGCAGCGTCTTGGTAGGCTCCTACAATGAGCAGTTCTTC
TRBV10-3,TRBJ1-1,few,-,CAIRKRLNMNTEAFF,TGTGCCATCAGGAAACGACTGAACATGAACACTGAAGCTTTCTTT
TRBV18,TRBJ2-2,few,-,CASSPSGGRQFTGELFF,TGTGCCAGCTCACCCAGCGGAGGCAGACAGTTCACCGGGGAGCTGTTTTTT
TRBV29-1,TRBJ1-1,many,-,CSALRELNTEAFF,TGCAGCGCCCTGAGGGAACTTAACACTGAAGCTTTCTTT
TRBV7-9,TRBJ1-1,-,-,CASSLEGEWAEAFF,TGTGCCAGCAGCTTAGAGGGAGAATGGGCTGAAGCTTTCTTT
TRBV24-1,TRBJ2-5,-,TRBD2,CATRASGRNQETQYF,TGTGCCACCCGGGCAAGCGGGAGAAACCAAGAGACCCAGTACTTC
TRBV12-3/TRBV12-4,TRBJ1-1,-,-,CASSFSWGGTEAFF,TGTGCCAGCAGTTTTAGTTGGGGGGGCACTGAAGCTTTCTTT
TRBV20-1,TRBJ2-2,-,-,CSARDRAGSTFTGELFF,TGCAGTGCTAGAGATAGAGCGGGCTCTACCTTCACCGGGGAGCTGTTTTTT
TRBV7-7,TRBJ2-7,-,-,CASRLESALPYEQYF,TGTGCCAGCAGGTTAGAGTCTGCCCTACCCTACGAGCAGTACTTC
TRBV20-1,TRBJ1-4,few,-,CSARQGSIEKLFF,TGCAGTGCTAGACAGGGTTCAATCGAAAAACTGTTTTTT
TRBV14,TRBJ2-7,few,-,CASSQDRQNSYEQYF,TGTGCCAGCAGCCAAGATCGACAGAATAGCTACGAGCAGTACTTC
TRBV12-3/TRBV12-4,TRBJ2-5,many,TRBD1,CASRTSNRRVGQGQETQYF,TGTGCCAGCAGAACGTCGAACCGGCGTGTGGGACAGGGGCAAGAGACCCAGTACTTC
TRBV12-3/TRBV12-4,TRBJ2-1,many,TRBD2,CASNHEFSGGYNEQFF,TGTGCCAGCAACCATGAATTTAGCGGGGGCTACAATGAGCAGTTCTTC
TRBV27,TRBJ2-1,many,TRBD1,CASSAGQAGYNEQFF,TGTGCCAGCAGCGCCGGACAGGCCGGCTACAATGAGCAGTTCTTC
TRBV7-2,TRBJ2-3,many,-,CASSLVVGTQYF,TGTGCCAGCAGCTTAGTGGTGGGTACGCAGTATTTT
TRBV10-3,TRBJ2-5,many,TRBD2,CAISESLAGGETQYF,TGTGCCATCAGTGAGAGCCTAGCGGGGGGAGAGACCCAGTACTTC
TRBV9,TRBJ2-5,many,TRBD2,CASSFRSSGQETQYF,TGTGCCAGCAGCTTCCGTTCTAGCGGGCAAGAGACCCAGTACTTC
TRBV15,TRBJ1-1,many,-,CATSRDGGYAYRAFF,TGTGCCACCAGCAGAGATGGAGGATATGCGTATAGAGCTTTCTTT